Reported below is one T cell receptor beta chain. Its antigen is not identified. Germline loops: CDR1 SGHTS, CDR2 YDEGEE. V lost 4 bases to trimming and J lost 5 bases, with 10 bases between them. The CDR3 contains 13 residues. The data were obtained in a study of cytomegalovirus exposure and HLA in healthy donors. Study at large: The approximately 120 validation repertoires used the same platform as the roughly 670 first-cohort repertoires, a later analysis reported.

Produced via immunoSEQ multiplex PCR; TCRdb's table is partial and in-frame only. Of about 220,000 clones listed, about 90% are singletons. Study results and limitations: As confirmed in vitro, a few CMV-associated chains were specific for CMV antigens. High specificity and sensitivity for cytomegalovirus status were reported for the classifier.

The TCR comes from a woman younger than 35 in good health and CMV-seronegative. The chain joins TRBV5-8 to TRBJ1-5; D might be TRBD1 (6 bases). The sample taken for sequencing was PBMCs. The CDR3 here is CASSTGMDQPQHF. The DNA for the CDR3 is TGTGCCAGCAGCACAGGGATGGATCAGCCCCAGCATTTT.